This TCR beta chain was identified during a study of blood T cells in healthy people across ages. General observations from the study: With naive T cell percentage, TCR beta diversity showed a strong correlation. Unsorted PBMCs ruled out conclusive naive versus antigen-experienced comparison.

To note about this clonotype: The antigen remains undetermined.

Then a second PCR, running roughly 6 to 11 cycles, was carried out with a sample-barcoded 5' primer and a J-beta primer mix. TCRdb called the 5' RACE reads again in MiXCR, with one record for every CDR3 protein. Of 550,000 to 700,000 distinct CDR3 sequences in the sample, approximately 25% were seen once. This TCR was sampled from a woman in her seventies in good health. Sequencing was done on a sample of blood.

CDR3 amino acids: CASSSADRGYGNEQFF. As DNA, the CDR3 is TGTGCCAGCAGTTCCGCCGACAGGGGATACGGCAATGAGCAGTTCTTC. This chain connects TRBV6-2 or TRBV6-3 to TRBJ2-1, with 8 nucleotides matching TRBD1. Germline CDR1 is MNHEY and CDR2 is SVGEGT. The CDR3 extends over 16 amino acids. Trimming cost V 4 bases and J 6 bases; bases outside gene matches: 11.